The T cell receptor (beta chain) under discussion was sequenced for a study of T cells in Graves' hyperthyroidism and ophthalmopathy. Study in general: At initial diagnosis, before any treatment had begun, peripheral blood was obtained.

CDR3 length equals 15 residues. Per the germline V gene, CDR1 is SGHTA and CDR2 is FQGNSA. Amplification yielded TCR beta CDR3 regions, with RNA transcripts as the source. First-round RT-PCR of the TCR CDR3 relied on the HTBI primer set. Each CDR3 protein gets one entry after TCRdb re-called the multiplex PCR reads with MiXCR. The sample lists more than 300,000 distinct CDR3 sequences, about 13% seen once, with roughly 8.3% in the top ten. In its sample, this clonotype was seen once. The junction and the germline gene differ at one end; a read error may be behind it. This chain uses TRBV7-2 with TRBJ2-7; D is undetermined. The sequence was obtained from a woman between 18 and 29 years old with Graves' hyperthyroidism. The sample was blood. Here the CDR3 reads CASSPRVHPSHEQYF. CDR3 sequence (DNA): TGTGCCAGCAGCCCAAGGGTCCATCCCTCCCACGAGCAGTACTTC.